A selection of T cell receptor beta chains follows, all from one sample in a study of T cell changes during pregnancy in multiple sclerosis. TCRdb's copy holds only in-frame clones and misses some; the assay was immunoSEQ multiplex PCR. The data show under 65,000 clones, with around 90% seen just once and 0.5% held by the top ten. Sequenced here: CD4+ T cells from peripheral blood mononuclear cells, sampled in the third trimester of pregnancy. The receptors derive from a female donor with multiple sclerosis, enrolled in a pregnancy study. Each CDR3 is given with its conserved first and last residue. Each record gives: V gene, clone size, J gene, D gene, CDR3 DNA, CDR3 protein. The D gene is left open where the match is weak. Clone sizes are given selectively: once, few, many, or a class where the clone is expanded.

v_call: TRBV2
clone_size: .
j_call: TRBJ2-2
d_call: TRBD1
cdr3_nt: TGTGCCAGCAGTGTGGAACAGGGGATCGCCGGGGAGCTGTTTTTT
cdr3_aa: CASSVEQGIAGELFF

v_call: TRBV6-6
clone_size: .
j_call: TRBJ2-7
d_call: .
cdr3_nt: TGTGCCAGCAGCCCCCTGTATGAGTCGCCCTCCTACGAGCAGTACTTC
cdr3_aa: CASSPLYESPSYEQYF

v_call: TRBV14
clone_size: .
j_call: TRBJ1-2
d_call: TRBD1
cdr3_nt: TGTGCCAGCAGCCCACAGGGGCCGAGAGCCGATGGCTACACCTTC
cdr3_aa: CASSPQGPRADGYTF

v_call: TRBV19
clone_size: .
j_call: TRBJ1-1
d_call: TRBD1
cdr3_nt: TGTGCCAGTAGTATGAAGAGGGGGCGCGCAACTGAAGCTTTCTTT
cdr3_aa: CASSMKRGRATEAFF

v_call: TRBV11-2
clone_size: .
j_call: TRBJ1-1
d_call: TRBD1
cdr3_nt: TGTGCCAGCAGACGACAGGGGGTGAACACTGAAGCTTTCTTT
cdr3_aa: CASRRQGVNTEAFF

v_call: TRBV7-3
clone_size: .
j_call: TRBJ1-6
d_call: TRBD1
cdr3_nt: TGTGCCAGCAGTAGCCGGGACAGCCCGGATTCACCCCTCCACTTT
cdr3_aa: CASSSRDSPDSPLHF

v_call: TRBV27
clone_size: .
j_call: TRBJ2-5
d_call: TRBD1
cdr3_nt: TGTGCCAGCGCGCCAGACTTAGGGACAGCCCAAGAGACCCAGTACTTC
cdr3_aa: CASAPDLGTAQETQYF

v_call: TRBV7-3
clone_size: once
j_call: TRBJ2-6
d_call: .
cdr3_nt: TGTGCCAGCAGCTTTGCGGCCTCTGGGGCCAACGTCCTGACTTTC
cdr3_aa: CASSFAASGANVLTF

v_call: TRBV9
clone_size: .
j_call: TRBJ2-7
d_call: TRBD2
cdr3_nt: TGTGCCAGCAGCGTAGAGGCGGGGGGGGCCTCCTACGAGCAGTACTTC
cdr3_aa: CASSVEAGGASYEQYF

v_call: TRBV28
clone_size: .
j_call: TRBJ2-3
d_call: .
cdr3_nt: TGTGCCAGCAGTTTCCGACACCGCACAGATACGCAGTATTTT
cdr3_aa: CASSFRHRTDTQYF

v_call: TRBV5-1
clone_size: .
j_call: TRBJ1-5
d_call: .
cdr3_nt: TGCGCCGGCCTCAGGATCGAGCCCCAGCATTTT
cdr3_aa: CAGLRIEPQHF

v_call: TRBV19
clone_size: .
j_call: TRBJ1-1
d_call: TRBD1
cdr3_nt: TGTGCCAGTACCCCATGGACAGGGGAGGACACTGAAGCTTTCTTT
cdr3_aa: CASTPWTGEDTEAFF

v_call: TRBV7-3
clone_size: once
j_call: TRBJ2-2
d_call: .
cdr3_nt: TGTGCCAGCGGCTCACTAAACGGGGAGCTGTTTTTT
cdr3_aa: CASGSLNGELFF

v_call: TRBV6-5
clone_size: .
j_call: TRBJ1-2
d_call: .
cdr3_nt: TGTGCCAGCAGCGATTGGGGCGAGATTAGAGGCTACACCTTC
cdr3_aa: CASSDWGEIRGYTF

v_call: TRBV11-2
clone_size: once
j_call: TRBJ2-5
d_call: TRBD2
cdr3_nt: TGTGCCAGCAGCTTAGATCGGGGTAGCGGGGGGCGAAGAGAAGCCCAGTACTTC
cdr3_aa: CASSLDRGSGGRREAQYF

v_call: TRBV6-5
clone_size: .
j_call: TRBJ2-1
d_call: .
cdr3_nt: TGTGCCAGCACCCGCGGGGCCAGCTCCTACAATGAGCAGTTCTTC
cdr3_aa: CASTRGASSYNEQFF

v_call: TRBV14
clone_size: .
j_call: TRBJ2-6
d_call: TRBD2
cdr3_nt: TGTGCCAGCAGCCTAGGACTAGCGGCTGGGGCCAACGTCCTGACTTTC
cdr3_aa: CASSLGLAAGANVLTF

v_call: TRBV7-2
clone_size: .
j_call: TRBJ2-5
d_call: TRBD2
cdr3_nt: TGTGCCAGCAGCCCCTTACTAGCGGGGGGTGGAGAGACCCAGTACTTC
cdr3_aa: CASSPLLAGGGETQYF

v_call: TRBV29-1
clone_size: .
j_call: TRBJ2-7
d_call: TRBD2
cdr3_nt: TGCAGCGTTGGCGATAGCGGGGGGATACTCGAGCAGTACTTC
cdr3_aa: CSVGDSGGILEQYF

v_call: TRBV15
clone_size: .
j_call: TRBJ1-2
d_call: TRBD1
cdr3_nt: TGTGCCACCAGCAGATCCCTGACAGGGTGGGACGGCTACACCTTC
cdr3_aa: CATSRSLTGWDGYTF

v_call: TRBV5-1
clone_size: .
j_call: TRBJ2-7
d_call: .
cdr3_nt: TGCGCCAGCAGCTTGGTAGCGAGCTCCTACGAGCAGTACTTC
cdr3_aa: CASSLVASSYEQYF

v_call: TRBV9
clone_size: .
j_call: TRBJ1-2
d_call: TRBD1
cdr3_nt: TGTGCCAGCAGCGTGTCGGGGACAGGGGTTAGTGGCGGCTACACCTTC
cdr3_aa: CASSVSGTGVSGGYTF

v_call: TRBV6-1
clone_size: few
j_call: TRBJ1-5
d_call: TRBD1
cdr3_nt: TGTGCCAGTACAGGGGACGGCAATCAGCCCCAGCATTTT
cdr3_aa: CASTGDGNQPQHF

v_call: TRBV6-6
clone_size: .
j_call: TRBJ2-7
d_call: .
cdr3_nt: TGTGCCAGCAGTTTAGACAGATGGGAGCAGTACTTC
cdr3_aa: CASSLDRWEQYF

v_call: TRBV5-5
clone_size: once
j_call: TRBJ2-1
d_call: TRBD2
cdr3_nt: TGTGCCAGCAGCTTGGGCGATGGATCCCGCTCGGGACTAGCGGACAATGAGCAGTTCTTC
cdr3_aa: CASSLGDGSRSGLADNEQFF

v_call: TRBV18
clone_size: .
j_call: TRBJ2-7
d_call: TRBD1
cdr3_nt: TGTGCCAGCTCACCGCGACAGGGCTCCTACGAGCAGTACTTC
cdr3_aa: CASSPRQGSYEQYF

v_call: TRBV29-1
clone_size: .
j_call: TRBJ1-1
d_call: TRBD1
cdr3_nt: TGCAGCGGTGGGGACAGGAACACTGAAGCTTTCTTT
cdr3_aa: CSGGDRNTEAFF

v_call: TRBV7-8
clone_size: .
j_call: TRBJ2-2
d_call: TRBD2
cdr3_nt: TGTGCCAGCAGCCTCGGACTAGCGGGGGGCCTGAACACCGGGGAGCTGTTTTTT
cdr3_aa: CASSLGLAGGLNTGELFF

v_call: TRBV6-5
clone_size: .
j_call: TRBJ1-2
d_call: .
cdr3_nt: TGTGCCAGCAGTTATTCCAGGCGCGATGGCTACACCTTC
cdr3_aa: CASSYSRRDGYTF

v_call: TRBV11-2
clone_size: .
j_call: TRBJ2-2
d_call: .
cdr3_nt: TGTGCCAGCAGCTTAGTCTTCCAGGGGACCGGGGAGCTGTTTTTT
cdr3_aa: CASSLVFQGTGELFF

v_call: TRBV5-1
clone_size: .
j_call: TRBJ2-1
d_call: TRBD1
cdr3_nt: TGCGCCAGCAGCTCCTGGGACAGGGACAATGAGCAGTTCTTC
cdr3_aa: CASSSWDRDNEQFF

v_call: TRBV11-3
clone_size: .
j_call: TRBJ2-1
d_call: TRBD2
cdr3_nt: TGTGCCAGCAGCTCGGGACTAGCAGGCTCCTACAATGAGCAGTTCTTC
cdr3_aa: CASSSGLAGSYNEQFF

v_call: TRBV11-1
clone_size: once
j_call: TRBJ1-1
d_call: TRBD1
cdr3_nt: TGTGCCAGCAGCTCTGGACAGGGGAACACTGAAGCTTTCTTT
cdr3_aa: CASSSGQGNTEAFF